This TCR beta chain was identified in a study of blood T cell repertoires in COVID-19. Background on the study: Sources were T cells, B-cell-depleted T cells, or PBMCs; the material itself was cDNA or gDNA.

This clone was found a few times. Profiling relied on immunoSEQ multiplex PCR, and the TCRdb table lists in-frame clones only, not all of them. The sample carries 250,000 to 350,000 clones, 87% recorded once. Recruitment covered about two dozen US areas and drew participants whose ages spanned roughly 18 to 90 years. Participants were placed into cohorts based on the clinical history they reported. Symptom resolution, clearance, or two negative PCRs marked donors in Cohort 3 as recovered. The TCR originated in a young woman who had recovered from COVID-19. Sequencing was done on a sample of PBMCs or T cells enriched from blood (not recorded which).

CDR3 protein: CASTRGSAEAFF. The DNA of the CDR3 is TGTGCCAGCACTCGAGGGAGCGCTGAAGCTTTCTTT. The rearrangement uses TRBV12-3 or TRBV12-4 and TRBJ1-1; D not certain. The V gene lost 7 bases and the J gene lost 6 bases, with 12 bases spanning the gap. The CDR3 contains 12 residues.